The present entry profiles one T cell receptor (beta chain) with its context. There are a few counts of this clonotype. Its antigen target is currently unknown. Base-call qualities are not available, and no considerably larger clone is one nucleotide away. The data are from a study of human T cells and chemical hapten exposure (TCRdb year 2021). About the study as a whole: For sensitization, 2% DPC in acetone was applied to a roughly 2 cm by roughly 2 cm area of upper inner arm skin. The patient cohort, mostly female, included alopecia areata with under or over 50% scalp involvement, alopecia totalis and alopecia universalis. Under 30 alopecia patients gave blood for TCR sequencing at one to four time points (pre-sensitization, 2, 6 and 24 weeks). The study tracked peripheral blood TCR repertoire changes in vivo during primary and secondary sensitization to the hapten diphenylcyclopropenone (DPC) in alopecia patients. Weekly therapeutic DPC doses were additionally applied to the scalp of patients throughout the roughly 23-week study period. Libraries were combined into a pool for sequencing, and differences in TCR yield between samples came mainly from small differences in library volumes within the pool. Blood was sampled from patients pre-sensitization (week 0) and at 2, 6 and about 24 weeks after DPC sensitization. Patch testing was done on the upper back using Finn chambers containing 0.01% DPC, and results were scored after 6 days according to International Contact Dermatitis Research Group standards.

The CDR3 runs 15 amino acids, cysteine and phenylalanine included. Solely the CDR3 DNA is kept, with 45 bases framed from the first base. Trimming accounts for 6 bases at V and 4 bases at J, while the number of junction bases matched to no gene is 5. Read against the paper, the sample's time point label means: patch test 2, 6 weeks after DPC sensitization. The intended sense of this specimen's treatment or condition label: therapeutic diphenylcyclopropenone sensitization with weekly scalp DPC. At every patch-test visit, the blood draw took place before the patch test was put on. Patients were eligible if aged 18 to 70, diagnosed with alopecia and judged suitable for DPC therapy, and pregnant patients were excluded. Total RNA was extracted from unfractionated whole blood collected in Tempus Blood RNA tubes. Broad study findings and their caveats: No change with DPC sensitization was found in the number of TCRs above 1 in 1000 frequency, and no evidence of global repertoire structure alterations was found. Because all patients had alopecia, a presumed autoimmune disease, the immune response of the patients might differ from that of healthy individuals. Repeated subsampling changed both the strength of the expansion versus patch-test correlation and the threshold at which that correlation became significant. Expanded TCRs formed significantly more large CDR3 similarity clusters than pre-sensitization or healthy control sets, consistent with antigen-driven responses. A positive correlation was found between the number of PT1 expanded TCRs and patch test score, with significance reached at thresholds 8, 16 and 32 but not 4.

To prepare the library, RACE was applied. Instrument on record: NextSeq 500. During library preparation, unique molecular identifiers were attached to individual cDNA molecules so that TCRs could be counted in a quantitative, reproducible way. Each blood RNA sample was used to sequence both TCR alpha and TCR beta chains. The original methods were these. The median number of TCRs per sample was around 96,000, ranging from about 23,224 to 750,000. The Decombinator software suite was used to annotate the V, J and CDR3 of the TCR reads. To make PS versus PT1 abundance plots, every sample was subsampled to the same number of TCRs (28,000). TCRs were defined as expanded if absent before sensitization and observed at least eight times at the 2-week time point. TCRdb redid the processing of the public reads, applying fastp at Q25 and MiXCR, and retained in-frame beta chains. Here each entry gathers all rows of one CDR3 protein and keeps the most common genes and DNA. These V and J calls are TCRdb output, not the study's own analysis. The sample records tens of thousands of distinct CDR3 sequences, about 8.5% of which are singletons. In total, the top ten clones hold around 3.6% of the sample.

The rearrangement joined TRBV12-3 or TRBV12-4 to TRBJ2-6; TRBD1 fits 8 bases in the junction. This clonotype originated in a woman aged 45 to 65 with alopecia areata. Some clones in this sample may be carry-over from other donors' samples. Sequencing was performed on whole blood, taken in connection with sensitization to the hapten diphenylcyclopropenone (DPC). The CDR3 protein: CASRPGQGGANVLTF. The DNA sequence is as follows: TGTGCCAGCAGGCCTGGACAGGGAGGGGCCAACGTCCTGACTTTC.